This TCR beta chain appears in the sequencing data of a study of blood T cell repertoires in COVID-19 (TCRdb year 2020). Turning to the overall study: The collaborator samples originated in the United States, Italy and Spain and spanned the acute and convalescent phases of COVID-19. The prospective study material was composed of cDNA or gDNA derived from T cells, B-cell-depleted T cells, or PBMCs. The dataset comprised deeply sampled blood TCRbeta repertoires from subjects exposed to, actively infected with, or recovered from COVID-19. The repertoires were made available in a free public database intended to serve as a resource for research on the immune response to SARS-CoV-2. The samples were drawn from the first 160 participants of the ongoing ImmuneRACE study and from about 1,200 subjects provided by 6 global collaborators. The sample metadata nearly always contained a de-identified subject ID, COVID-19 status, age in years and sex. HLA class I and class II types, where available, came from metadata supplied by the sample provider rather than from assay-based typing. Summary of the overall study and its limitations: The quantity of clinical and demographic metadata differed by source and by participant and was supplied without curation.

TCRbeta CDR3 regions were amplified from genomic DNA using the immunoSEQ Assay, a bias-controlled multiplex PCR. The study's own analysis went as follows. Nucleated cell counts per sample were estimated from amplification of reference gene primers within the assay. Sequence reads were collapsed and filtered to measure the absolute abundance of every unique TCRbeta CDR3 rearrangement. For each sample, productive Simpson clonality was calculated as the square root of Simpson's diversity index across productive rearrangements. Drawn from immuneACCESS, this table holds only the in-frame rearrangements with V and J called that TCRdb kept. Clones are partly lost; checked studies trace under half to an unresolved V gene and leave the rest unexplained. V and J calls and clone size are those listed in that table; D and trimming were worked out from the DNA. The sample table records roughly 250,000 clones; approximately 91% of these occur just once. The ten largest clones represent approximately 1.2% of the sample.

Inclusive of the bounding cysteine and phenylalanine, the CDR3 is 16 residues long. Of the read, only the CDR3 DNA is kept; its 48 bases are in frame from base 1. V ends up 4 bases short and J 8 bases short, with an unmatched junction base count of 11. CDR1 MGHRA and CDR2 YSYEKL are derived from the germline V gene. Participants in the prospective study were enrolled through a virtual design, were aged about 18 to 100 years, and lived in 20 to 30 United States geographic areas. In the prospective study, participants were assigned to cohorts based on the clinical history participants reported in a screening survey and a study questionnaire. In the prospective study, whole blood, serum and a nasopharyngeal or oropharyngeal swab were collected from each participant by mobile phlebotomists. Over a roughly 2-month period, participants in the prospective study had the option of providing additional blood draws and questionnaires. Before DNA extraction, prospective study blood samples were shipped either frozen or at room temperature.

A remark on this clone: This receptor's antigen is unknown. The input lacks base qualities; no much larger clone sits a single base away.

The receptor chain draws on TRBV4-1 and TRBJ2-1, with 10 bases matching TRBD2. Sample: PBMCs or T cells enriched from blood (not recorded which). The sequence was obtained from a human donor in a cohort exposed to, infected with or recovered from COVID-19 (not recorded which). The donor label of this sample is uncertain. The CDR3 region has the sequence CASSPGGLALGYEQFF. DNA sequence: TGCGCCAGCAGCCCGGGGGGACTAGCGTTGGGCTATGAGCAGTTCTTC.